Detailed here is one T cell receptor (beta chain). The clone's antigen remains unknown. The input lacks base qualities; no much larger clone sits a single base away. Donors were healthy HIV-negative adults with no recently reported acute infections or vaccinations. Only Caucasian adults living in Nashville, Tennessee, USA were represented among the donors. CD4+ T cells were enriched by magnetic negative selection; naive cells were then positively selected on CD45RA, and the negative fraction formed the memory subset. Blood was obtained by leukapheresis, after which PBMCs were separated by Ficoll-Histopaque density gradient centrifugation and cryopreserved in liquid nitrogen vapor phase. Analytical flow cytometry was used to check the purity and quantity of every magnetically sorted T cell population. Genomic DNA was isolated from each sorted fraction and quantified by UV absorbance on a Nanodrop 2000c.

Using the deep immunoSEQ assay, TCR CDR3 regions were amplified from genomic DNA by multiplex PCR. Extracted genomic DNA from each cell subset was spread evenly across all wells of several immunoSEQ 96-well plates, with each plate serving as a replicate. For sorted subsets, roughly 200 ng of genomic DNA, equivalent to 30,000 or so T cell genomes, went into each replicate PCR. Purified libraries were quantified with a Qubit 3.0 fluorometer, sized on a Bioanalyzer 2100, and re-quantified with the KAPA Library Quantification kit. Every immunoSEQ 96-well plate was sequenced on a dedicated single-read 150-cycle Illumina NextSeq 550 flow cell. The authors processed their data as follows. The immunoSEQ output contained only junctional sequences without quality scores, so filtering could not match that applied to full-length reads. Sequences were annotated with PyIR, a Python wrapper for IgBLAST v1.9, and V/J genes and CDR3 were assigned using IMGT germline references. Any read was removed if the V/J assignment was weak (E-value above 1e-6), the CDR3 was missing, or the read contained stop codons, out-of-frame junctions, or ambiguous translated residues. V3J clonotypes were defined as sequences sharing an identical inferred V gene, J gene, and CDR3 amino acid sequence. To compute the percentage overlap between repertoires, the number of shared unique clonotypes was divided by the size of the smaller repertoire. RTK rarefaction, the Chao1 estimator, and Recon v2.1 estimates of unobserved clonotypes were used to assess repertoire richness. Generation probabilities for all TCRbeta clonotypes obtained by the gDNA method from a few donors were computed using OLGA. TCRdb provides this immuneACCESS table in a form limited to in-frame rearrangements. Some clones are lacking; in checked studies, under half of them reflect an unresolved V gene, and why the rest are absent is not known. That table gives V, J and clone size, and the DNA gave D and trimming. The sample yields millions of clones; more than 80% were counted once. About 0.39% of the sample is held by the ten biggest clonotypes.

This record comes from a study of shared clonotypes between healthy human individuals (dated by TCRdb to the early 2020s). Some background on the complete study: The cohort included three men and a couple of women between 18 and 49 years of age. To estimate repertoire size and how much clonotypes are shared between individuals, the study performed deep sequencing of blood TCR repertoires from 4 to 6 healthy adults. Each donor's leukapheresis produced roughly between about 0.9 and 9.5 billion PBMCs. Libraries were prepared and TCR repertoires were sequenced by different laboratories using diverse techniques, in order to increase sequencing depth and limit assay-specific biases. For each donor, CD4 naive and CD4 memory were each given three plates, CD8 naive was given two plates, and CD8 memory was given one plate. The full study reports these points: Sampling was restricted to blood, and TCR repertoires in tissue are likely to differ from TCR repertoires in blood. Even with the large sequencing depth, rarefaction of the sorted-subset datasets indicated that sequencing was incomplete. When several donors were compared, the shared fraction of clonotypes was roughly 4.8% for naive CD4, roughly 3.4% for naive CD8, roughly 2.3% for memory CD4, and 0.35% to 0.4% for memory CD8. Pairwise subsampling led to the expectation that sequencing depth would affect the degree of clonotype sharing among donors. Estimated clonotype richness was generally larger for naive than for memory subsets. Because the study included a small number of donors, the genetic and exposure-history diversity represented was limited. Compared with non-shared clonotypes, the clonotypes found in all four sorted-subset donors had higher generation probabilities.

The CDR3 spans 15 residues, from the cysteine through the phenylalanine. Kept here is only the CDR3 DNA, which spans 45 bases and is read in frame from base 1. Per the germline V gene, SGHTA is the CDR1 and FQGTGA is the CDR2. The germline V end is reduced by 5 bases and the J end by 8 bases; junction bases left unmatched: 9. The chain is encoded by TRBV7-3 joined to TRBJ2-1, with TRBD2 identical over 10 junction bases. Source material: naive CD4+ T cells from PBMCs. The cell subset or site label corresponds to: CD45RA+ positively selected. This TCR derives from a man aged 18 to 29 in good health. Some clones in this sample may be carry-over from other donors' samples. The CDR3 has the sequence CASSLLAGASYEQFF. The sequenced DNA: TGTGCCAGCAGCCTCCTAGCGGGAGCTTCCTATGAGCAGTTCTTC. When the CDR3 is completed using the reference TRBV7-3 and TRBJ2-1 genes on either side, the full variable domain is GAGVSQTPSNKVTEKGKYVELRCDPISGHTALYWYRQSLGQGPEFLIYFQGTGAADDSGLPNDRFFAVRPEGSVSTLKIQRTERGDSAVYLCASSLLAGASYEQFFGPGTRLTVL.